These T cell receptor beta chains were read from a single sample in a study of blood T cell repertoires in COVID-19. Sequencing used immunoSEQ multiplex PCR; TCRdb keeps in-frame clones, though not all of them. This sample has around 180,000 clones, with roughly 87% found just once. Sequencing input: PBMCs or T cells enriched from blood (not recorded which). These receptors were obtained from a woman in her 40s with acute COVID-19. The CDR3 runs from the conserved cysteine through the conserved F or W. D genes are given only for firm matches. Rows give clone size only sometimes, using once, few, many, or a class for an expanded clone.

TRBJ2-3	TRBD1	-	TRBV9	TGTGCCAGCAGCGTAGGCCCCGACAGGGTAGCAGATACGCAGTATTTT	CASSVGPDRVADTQYF
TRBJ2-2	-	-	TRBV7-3	TGTGCCAGCAGCCCATACTCTGCGGGCCGCGGAGGCGGGGAGCTGTTTTTT	CASSPYSAGRGGGELFF
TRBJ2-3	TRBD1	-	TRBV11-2	TGTGCCAGTACATACCGGGACAGGGATACAGATACGCAGTATTTT	CASTYRDRDTDTQYF
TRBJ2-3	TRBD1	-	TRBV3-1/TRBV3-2	TGTGCCAGCAGCCTTGCTGGGACAGGGGACTATGGCACAGATACGCAGTATTTT	CASSLAGTGDYGTDTQYF
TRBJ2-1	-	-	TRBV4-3	TGCGCCAGCAGCCAAGAGCTAGGGGCGGATGAGCAGTTCTTC	CASSQELGADEQFF
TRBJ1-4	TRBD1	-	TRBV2	TGTGCCAGCAGCGCCGGGACAGGGGTACGGGCTAATGAAAAACTGTTTTTT	CASSAGTGVRANEKLFF
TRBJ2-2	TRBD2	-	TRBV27	TGTGCCAGCAGTTCGGTTAGCGGGGGGGCTACCGGGGAGCTGTTTTTT	CASSSVSGGATGELFF
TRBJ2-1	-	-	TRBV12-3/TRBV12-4	TGTGCCAGCAGTACACTATACAATGAGCAGTTCTTC	CASSTLYNEQFF
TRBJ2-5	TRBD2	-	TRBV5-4	TGTGCCAGCAGCAAAGCGGCCGGGACTAGCGGGAAAGAGACCCAGTACTTC	CASSKAAGTSGKETQYF
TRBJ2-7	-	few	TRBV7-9	TGTGCCAGCAGCTTCTTACAGTACGAGCAGTACTTC	CASSFLQYEQYF
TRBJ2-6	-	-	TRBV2	TGTGCCAGGGGGCCCCGAAGAGGGGCCAACGTCCTGACTTTC	CARGPRRGANVLTF
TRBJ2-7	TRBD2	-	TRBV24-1	TGTGCCACCAGTGATAGGAGCGGGGGGTCCGTCTACGAGCAGTACTTC	CATSDRSGGSVYEQYF
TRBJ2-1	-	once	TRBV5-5	TGTGCCAGCAGCTCGGTAAGAAGCGGCTACAATGAGCAGTTCTTC	CASSSVRSGYNEQFF
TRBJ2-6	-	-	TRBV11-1	TGTGCCAGCAGCTTGGCGGGTATCTCTGGGGCCAACGTCCTGACTTTC	CASSLAGISGANVLTF
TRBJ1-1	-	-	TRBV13	TGTGCCAGCAGCTTCGGGGGAACCAACACTGAAGCTTTCTTT	CASSFGGTNTEAFF
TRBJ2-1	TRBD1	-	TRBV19	TGTGCCAGTAGTATCGCCGCAGGGGGACAATACAATGAGCAGTTCTTC	CASSIAAGGQYNEQFF
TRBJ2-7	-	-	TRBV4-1	TGCGCCAGCAGTCTTCATACGGGAATTCGCTACGAGCAGTACTTC	CASSLHTGIRYEQYF
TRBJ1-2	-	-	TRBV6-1	TGTGCCAGCAGTGAATCAGGGGCGAACTATGGCTACACCTTC	CASSESGANYGYTF
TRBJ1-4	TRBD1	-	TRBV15	TGTGCCACCTGCGGCGACAGGGTTAATGGGAAACTGTTTTTT	CATCGDRVNGKLFF
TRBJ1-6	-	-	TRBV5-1	TGCGCCAGCAGCTCCCAGGGGTATGATTCACCCCTCCACTTT	CASSSQGYDSPLHF
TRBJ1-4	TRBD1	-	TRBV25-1	TGTGCCAGCAGTCCAAATACAGGGGGAGAAAAACTGTTTTTT	CASSPNTGGEKLFF
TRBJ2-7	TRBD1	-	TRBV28	TGTGCCAGCACCCGGCCAGGGGGCGTCTACGAGCAGTACTTC	CASTRPGGVYEQYF
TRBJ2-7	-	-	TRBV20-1	TGCAGTGCACCGACTAGTGGCGAGCAGTACTTC	CSAPTSGEQYF
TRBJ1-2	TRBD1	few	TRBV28	TGTGCCAGCAGTTCAACCAAGGACAGGGGAAAGCCGAACTATGGCTACACCTTC	CASSSTKDRGKPNYGYTF
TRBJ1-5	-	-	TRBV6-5	TGTGCCAGCAGTTACTCGAAACAGTCAAATCAGCCCCAGCATTTT	CASSYSKQSNQPQHF
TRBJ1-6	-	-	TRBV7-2	TGTGCCAGCAGCTTAGTTTCGTATAATTCACCCCTCCACTTT	CASSLVSYNSPLHF
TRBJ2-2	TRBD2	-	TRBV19	TGTGCCAGTAGACTAGCGGGGGGTAACACCGGGGAGCTGTTTTTT	CASRLAGGNTGELFF
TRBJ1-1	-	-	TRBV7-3	TGTGCCAGCACAGTTGGACAGTCGAACACTGAAGCTTTCTTT	CASTVGQSNTEAFF
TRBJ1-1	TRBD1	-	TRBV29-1	TGCAGCGGCGGACAGGGAGGGGTTTACACTGAAGCTTTCTTT	CSGGQGGVYTEAFF
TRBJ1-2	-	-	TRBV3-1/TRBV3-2	TGTGCCAGCAGCCAAGAGGGGCATTTGCAGGGTAAAGGCTACACCTTC	CASSQEGHLQGKGYTF